This is a list of T cell receptor beta chains from one sample in a study of CD8 T cells in Susac syndrome. From the immunoSEQ multiplex PCR reads, TCRdb called clonotypes with MiXCR, one entry per CDR3 protein. The table lists about 200,000 distinct CDR3 sequences, about 95% of them singletons. Sequenced input: CD4+ T cells from PBMCs. These receptors were collected from a human donor with multiple sclerosis. CDR3s include the opening cysteine and the closing phenylalanine or tryptophan. A D gene is named only where the DNA matches it firmly. Clone sizes are given selectively: once, few, many, or a class where the clone is expanded.

J	size	V	D	DNA	CDR3
TRBJ2-7	.	TRBV20-1	.	TGCAGTGCCGCGGCGTACAGTTCCGGGGAGCAGTACTTC	CSAAAYSSGEQYF
TRBJ1-2	once	TRBV7-9	.	TGTGCCAGCAGCTTAACCCTTTCCTATGGCTACACCTTC	CASSLTLSYGYTF
TRBJ2-3	.	TRBV10-3	TRBD2	TGTGCCATCAGTGAGTCGAGGCGTAGGACTAGCTCGGCAGATACGCAGTATTTT	CAISESRRRTSSADTQYF
TRBJ1-2	.	TRBV19	.	TGTGCCAGTAGTATGGACAGCTCCTATGGCTACACCTTC	CASSMDSSYGYTF
TRBJ2-5	.	TRBV20-1	.	TGCAGTGCTAGTGCAGGGGAGACCCAGTACTTC	CSASAGETQYF
TRBJ2-1	.	TRBV6-6	TRBD2	TGTGCCATCAATGGACTAGCGGGGAATGAGCAGTTCTTC	CAINGLAGNEQFF
TRBJ2-2	once	TRBV30	.	TGTGCCTGGAGTGTAGTCCCGGCGAACACCGGGGAGCTGTTTTTT	CAWSVVPANTGELFF
TRBJ2-7	once	TRBV11-1	TRBD1	TGTGCCAGCAGCCTAAACTTCCCGGGACAGGGGTCATACGAGCAGTACTTC	CASSLNFPGQGSYEQYF
TRBJ2-6	.	TRBV30	TRBD2	TGTGCCTGGATAGAGACTAGCGGGGTCCTTGGGGCCAACGTCCTGACTTTC	CAWIETSGVLGANVLTF
TRBJ2-1	.	TRBV24-1	TRBD2	TGTGCCACCAGTGACACTAGCGGGGGCAATTCGGGAGAGCAGTTCTTC	CATSDTSGGNSGEQFF
TRBJ2-3	.	TRBV27	.	TGTGCCAGCAGTACCGGGGGCACAGATACGCAGTATTTT	CASSTGGTDTQYF
TRBJ1-4	.	TRBV30	.	TGTGCCTGGAGTGGGGCTCGAGTTGAAAAACTGTTTTTT	CAWSGARVEKLFF
TRBJ2-5	.	TRBV25-1	TRBD1	TGTGCCAGCAGGATGACAGGGAACGGTGAGACCCAGTACTTC	CASRMTGNGETQYF
TRBJ2-1	.	TRBV20-1	TRBD2	TGCAGTGCTAGACTAGCGGGGGGCCACAATGAGCAGTTCTTC	CSARLAGGHNEQFF
TRBJ2-2	.	TRBV29-1	TRBD2	TGCAGCGTTCTCGGGGGTCGGGGGGAGAGCACCGGGGAGCTGTTTTTT	CSVLGGRGESTGELFF
TRBJ1-1	once	TRBV20-1	.	TGCAGTGCTCTACAGGGTTCGAACACTGAAGCTTTCTTT	CSALQGSNTEAFF
TRBJ2-1	.	TRBV18	.	TGTGCCAGCTCACCCGGGGAACTAAATGAGCAGTTCTTC	CASSPGELNEQFF
TRBJ1-5	.	TRBV10-3	.	TGTGCCATCAGTGAGAAACAGGAGGATCAGCCCCAGCATTTT	CAISEKQEDQPQHF
TRBJ1-4	.	TRBV29-1	TRBD1	TGCAGCGTTGCGCAGGGGGCTACTAATGAAAAACTGTTTTTT	CSVAQGATNEKLFF
TRBJ2-3	.	TRBV9	TRBD2	TGTGCCAGCAGCCCTGGGACTAGCGCTTGGGCAGATACGCAGTATTTT	CASSPGTSAWADTQYF
TRBJ2-5	few	TRBV3-1	.	TGTGCCAGCAGCCAAGAGACCCAGTACTTC	CASSQETQYF
TRBJ2-5	.	TRBV27	TRBD2	TGTGCCAGCCGAACTAGCGGGGGAGTAGGAGAGACCCAGTACTTC	CASRTSGGVGETQYF
TRBJ1-1	.	TRBV18	TRBD1	TGTGCCAGCTCACGACAGGGGGAAGGCACTGAAGCTTTCTTT	CASSRQGEGTEAFF
TRBJ2-1	.	TRBV3-1	.	TGTGCCAGCAGCAAGACTCGGACGGGGAGGCAGTTCTTC	CASSKTRTGRQFF
TRBJ1-5	.	TRBV5-4	TRBD1	TGTGCCAGCAGCCGTGGACAGGGGGATCAGCCCCAGCATTTT	CASSRGQGDQPQHF
TRBJ2-2	.	TRBV29-1	.	TGCAGCGCTTGGGGGTCGAACACCGGGGAGCTGTTTTTT	CSAWGSNTGELFF
TRBJ2-1	.	TRBV29-1	TRBD2	TGCAGCGTTGGGGGACTAGCGGGGAGGAATGAGCAGTTCTTC	CSVGGLAGRNEQFF
TRBJ1-2	.	TRBV30	.	TGTGCCTGGAGTGTGGCAGGGGAAGGGGGCTACACCTTC	CAWSVAGEGGYTF
TRBJ1-3	once	TRBV14	.	TGTGCCTCGACGGCCTCTGGAAACACCATATATTTT	CASTASGNTIYF
TRBJ2-2	.	TRBV6-5	.	TGTGCCAGCAGTTCCATCACCGGGGAGCTGTTTTTT	CASSSITGELFF
TRBJ2-5	.	TRBV5-6	.	TGTGCCAGCAGCTCTGGACACGTCCTCCAAGAGACCCAGTACTTC	CASSSGHVLQETQYF
TRBJ2-7	.	TRBV27	.	TGTGCCAGCAGTTTATCAGGGGTCTACTACGAGCAGTACTTC	CASSLSGVYYEQYF
TRBJ2-3	.	TRBV2	.	TGTGCCAGCAGTGAAGATCGGTCAGATACGCAGTATTTT	CASSEDRSDTQYF
TRBJ1-2	.	TRBV18	.	TGTGCCAGCTCCCCAGGGGATTTGGATGGCTACACCTTC	CASSPGDLDGYTF
TRBJ1-2	once	TRBV12-3/TRBV12-4	.	TGTGCCAGCAGTCTTGACAGGTTTACTAACTATGGCTACACCTTC	CASSLDRFTNYGYTF
TRBJ2-1	once	TRBV29-1	.	TGCAGCGTCGACGGGGGTCCTTACAATGAGCAGTTCTTC	CSVDGGPYNEQFF
TRBJ1-1	.	TRBV5-4	.	TGTGCCAGCAGCCTCGACGGGGTTCAAGGTTCCGGAGCTTTCTTT	CASSLDGVQGSGAFF
TRBJ2-5	.	TRBV30	TRBD2	TGTGCCTGGAGTGAGGCGGGGGGGCCCTGGGAGACCCAGTACTTC	CAWSEAGGPWETQYF
TRBJ2-5	.	TRBV3-1	.	TGTGCCAGCAGCCAATACCGAGGGGGGCAGACCCAGTACTTC	CASSQYRGGQTQYF
TRBJ2-1	.	TRBV27	.	TGTGCCAGCAGTTTGCCTCCTGGTCGGTACAATGAGCAGTTCTTC	CASSLPPGRYNEQFF
TRBJ1-1	.	TRBV30	.	TGTGCCTGGAGTAGGGATAACACTGAAGCTTTCTTT	CAWSRDNTEAFF
TRBJ2-5	.	TRBV29-1	TRBD2	TGCAGCGCCAATACAGTTGGGACTAGAGGAGAGACCCAGTACTTC	CSANTVGTRGETQYF
TRBJ2-7	.	TRBV24-1	TRBD2	TGTGCCACCAGTGAAACTACTAGCGGGGGTTACGAGCAGTACTTC	CATSETTSGGYEQYF
TRBJ1-1	.	TRBV7-9	TRBD1	TGTGCCAGCAGCTTAAGAGACAGGGGGTTGAACACTGAAGCTTTCTTT	CASSLRDRGLNTEAFF
TRBJ1-1	.	TRBV7-6	TRBD1	TGTGCCAGCAGCCTGGCAGGGGGACCGAACACTGAAGCTTTCTTT	CASSLAGGPNTEAFF
TRBJ2-1	.	TRBV18	TRBD1	TGTGCCAGCTCACGATCGACAGGGGAAAATGAGCAGTTCTTC	CASSRSTGENEQFF